What follows describes a single T cell receptor (beta chain). This record comes from a study of blood T cell repertoires in COVID-19. At the level of the study: Collection of acute and convalescent COVID-19 samples took place in the United States, Italy and Spain. T cells, B-cell-depleted T cells, or PBMCs provided the cDNA or gDNA that served as material.

In the authors' methods: By means of reference gene primer amplification, nucleated cell counts were estimated. Clones were read by immunoSEQ multiplex PCR, and TCRdb kept only the in-frame ones, dropping some. V, J and clone size derive from that table, while D and trimming were established from the DNA sequence. The sample shows 150,000 to 200,000 clones, 85% of them seen only once. The CDR3 sequence is 16 residues long. Germline loops: CDR1 LNHDA, CDR2 SQIVND (reference sequence). V trimming: 5 bases; J trimming: 0 bases; junction bases outside the gene matches: 6. Sequenced input: peripheral blood. The V gene is TRBV19, the J gene TRBJ2-3; 9 bases are shared with TRBD2. The sequence was collected from a human donor with acute or convalescent COVID-19. The donor label of this sample is uncertain. This CDR3 reads CASSPLSGGSTDTQYF. The CDR3 nucleotides are TGTGCCAGTAGTCCCCTTAGCGGGGGTAGCACAGATACGCAGTATTTT.